This T cell receptor (beta chain) was sequenced in a study of OX40 agonist ivuxolimab in advanced cancers. Germline lookup yields CDR1 MDHEN and CDR2 SYDVKM. The CDR3 spans 16 residues. J was trimmed by 0 bases and V by 2 bases; bases with no gene match: 7. The assay was immunoSEQ multiplex PCR, and TCRdb's table has in-frame clones only and misses some. The sample shows some 110,000 clones, about nine tenths of them seen only once. The material was CD4+ or CD8+ T cells sorted from blood, obtained in a trial of the OX40 agonist ivuxolimab. The J gene is TRBJ2-7, the V gene TRBV28, with 7 bases matching TRBD1. The receptor was derived from an adult with an advanced solid tumor such as melanoma, head and neck, liver or kidney cancer. CDR3 sequence: CASSLPLGDSSYEQYF. As DNA, the CDR3 is TGTGCCAGCAGTTTACCCTTAGGGGACAGCTCCTACGAGCAGTACTTC.